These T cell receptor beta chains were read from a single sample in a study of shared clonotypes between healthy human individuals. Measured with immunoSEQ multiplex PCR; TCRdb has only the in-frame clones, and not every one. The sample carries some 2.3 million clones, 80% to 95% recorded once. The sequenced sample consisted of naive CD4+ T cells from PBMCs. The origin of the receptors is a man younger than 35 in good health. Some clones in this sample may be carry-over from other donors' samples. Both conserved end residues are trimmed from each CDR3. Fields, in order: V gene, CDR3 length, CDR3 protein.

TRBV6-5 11 ASSFRDGRGYT
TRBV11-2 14 ASSRDRGRISTEAF
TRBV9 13 ASSAGGRYPYEQY
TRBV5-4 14 ASSLFGVLANYGYT
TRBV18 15 ASSLFGGHSGANVLT
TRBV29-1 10 SVRGPGTEAF
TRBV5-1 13 ASSLSRQGGEKLF
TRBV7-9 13 ASSLEVGPSYEQY
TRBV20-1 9 SAARGETQY
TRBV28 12 ASSWPGLADEQY
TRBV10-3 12 AITKDKLTDTQY
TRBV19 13 ASSMWGRANTEAF
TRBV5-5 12 ASSSQAGYTEAF
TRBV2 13 ASSEVGWGSQPQH
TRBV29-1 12 SVVVSLRVGGYT
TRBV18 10 ASSAGTDEQY